These 3 T cell receptor beta chains were sequenced from one sample in a study of blood T cell repertoires in COVID-19. The protocol was immunoSEQ multiplex PCR, while the TCRdb copy is restricted to in-frame clones and leaves out a portion. The sample yields about 27,000 clones, approximately 88% seen once. Sequenced input: peripheral blood. The receptors come from a woman aged 45-60 years with active COVID-19.

CDR3 residues: CASSLTGGSTEAFF. CDR3 DNA sequence: TGTGCCAGCAGCCTTACAGGGGGCAGCACTGAAGCTTTCTTT. The V gene is TRBV11-2, the J gene TRBJ1-1; 9 bases match TRBD1. This CDR3 spans 14 amino acids. CDR1 and CDR2 (germline): SGHAT, FQNNGV. V gave up 5 bases and J gave up 4 bases; unmatched junction bases: 5. Variable domain in full (rest from reference TRBV11-2 and TRBJ1-1): EAGVAQSPRYKIIEKRQSVAFWCNPISGHATLYWYQQILGQGPKLLIQFQNNGVVDDSQLPKDRFSAERLKGVDSTLKIQPAKLEDSAVYLCASSLTGGSTEAFFGQGTRLTVV.

The CDR3 sequence is CASSHDRKVNEKLFF. For the CDR3, the DNA is TGTGCCAGTAGTCACGACAGGAAGGTAAATGAAAAACTGTTTTTT. This chain links TRBV19 with TRBJ1-4; weak D call: TRBD1 (6 bases). Deletions cut 5 bases from V and 5 bases from J, with 15 bases between. The CDR3 is made up of 15 amino acids. Germline CDR1 is LNHDA and CDR2 is SQIVND (reference sequence).

This clone is medium-sized in the sample. The chain joins TRBV7-9 to TRBJ1-1; a possible D gene is TRBD1 (5 bases). The CDR3 loop spans 13 amino acids. V lost 7 bases, J lost 4 bases, and 13 bases lay in between. From germline, CDR1 is SEHNR and CDR2 FQNEAQ (reference sequence). The CDR3 region is CASTQGEGTEAFF. The CDR3 region has the DNA TGTGCCAGCACCCAAGGGGAGGGCACTGAAGCTTTCTTT.